Below are 21 T cell receptor beta chains sequenced from a single sample in a study of cytomegalovirus exposure and HLA in healthy donors. This table comes from immunoSEQ multiplex PCR, and its TCRdb copy is limited to in-frame clones, with some not included. The data show about 65,000 clones, over 85% seen once. The material sequenced was PBMCs. The receptors here all came from a man between 18 and 29 years old in good health and CMV-seropositive.

The chain has TRBV2 and TRBJ1-1, with D perhaps matching TRBD1 (5 bases). The CDR3 consists of 13 residues. V was shortened by 6 bases and J by 6 bases, with 14 bases between the two germline ends. CDR1 SNHLY and CDR2 FYNNEI come from the germline V gene. The CDR3 loop is CASRPGGYPEAFF. The DNA for the CDR3 is TGTGCCAGCAGGCCCGGGGGTTACCCTGAAGCTTTCTTT.

The table lists this clone with a few counts. CDR3 bases: TGTGCCAACGCACCTGAGGTGAACACTGAAGCTTTCTTT. Protein product: CANAPEVNTEAFF. The rearrangement links TRBV2 to TRBJ1-1; no reliable D call. Germline V lookup: CDR1 SNHLY, CDR2 FYNNEI. This CDR3 spans 13 amino acids. V lost 10 bases and J lost 0, with 12 bases in between. Full variable domain (outside the CDR3, taken from reference TRBV2 and TRBJ1-1): EPEVTQTPSHQVTQMGQEVILRCVPISNHLYFYWYRQILGQKVEFLVSFYNNEISEKSEIFDDQFSVERPDGSNFTLKIRSTKLEDSAMYFCANAPEVNTEAFFGQGTRLTVV.

V gene TRBV5-5 combines with J gene TRBJ1-5; 7 bases agree with TRBD1. Looked up from germline, CDR1 is SGHKS and CDR2 is YYEKEE (reference sequence). The CDR3 spans 17 residues. V shed 4 bases and J 5 bases; nucleotides not matched to a gene: 15. CDR3 in amino acids: CASSLRVQGVSYQPQHF. Here the CDR3 DNA reads TGTGCCAGCAGCCTACGGGTCCAGGGGGTAAGTTATCAGCCCCAGCATTTT.

The chain employs TRBV28 and TRBJ2-2, with D possibly TRBD1 on 5 matching bases. The CDR3 runs 14 residues. The germline gives CDR1 MDHEN, CDR2 SYDVKM. The V end was cut by 3 bases, the J end by 1 base, with 6 bases between. This CDR3 is CASSLGQNTGELFF. CDR3 DNA sequence: TGTGCCAGCAGTTTGGGGCAGAACACCGGGGAGCTGTTTTTT.

This chain connects TRBV11-2 to TRBJ2-2; TRBD2 matches at 8 bases. Germline V gene data show CDR1 as SGHAT and CDR2 as FQNNGV. V shed 5 bases, J shed 1 base, and the junction held 9 bases outside the gene matches. The CDR3 consists of 17 residues. DNA of the CDR3: TGTGCCAGCAGCCCAGGTAGCGGGGAGAGGAACACCGGGGAGCTGTTTTTT. It codes for CASSPGSGERNTGELFF. Full variable domain (rest looked up from reference TRBV11-2 and TRBJ2-2): EAGVAQSPRYKIIEKRQSVAFWCNPISGHATLYWYQQILGQGPKLLIQFQNNGVVDDSQLPKDRFSAERLKGVDSTLKIQPAKLEDSAVYLCASSPGSGERNTGELFFGEGSRLTVL.

CDR3 DNA sequence: TGTGCCAGCAGCTCAACCGACAGGGAAGAGACCCAGTACTTC. Its translation is CASSSTDREETQYF. V is TRBV7-9 and J is TRBJ2-5; 7 bases are shared with TRBD1. The CDR3 is 14 residues long. The junction had 5 bases not matched to a gene; V was cut back by 4 bases and J by 3 bases. In germline, CDR1 is SEHNR, CDR2 FQNEAQ (reference sequence).

This chain links TRBV19 with TRBJ2-1, with D hard to call. Trimming took off 3 bases at V and 1 base at J, with 10 bases between the two ends. The CDR3 length is 15 residues. CDR1 is LNHDA and CDR2 is SQIVND in the germline V gene (reference sequence). The CDR3 is CASSIASVSYNEQFF. The CDR3, as DNA: TGTGCCAGTAGTATTGCTAGTGTTTCCTACAATGAGCAGTTCTTC.

This sequence joins TRBV30 and TRBJ2-1, with TRBD2 identical over 10 bases. The germline CDR1 and CDR2 sequences are GTSNPN and SVGIG (reference sequence). V shed 3 bases, J shed 9 bases, and the junction held 11 bases outside the gene matches. The CDR3 totals 15 residues. The CDR3 nucleotides are TGTGCCTGGAGCCGCACTAGCGGGACCTACGGTGAGCAGTTCTTC. Residues: CAWSRTSGTYGEQFF.

This sequence joins TRBV28 and TRBJ1-1; D is undetermined. The CDR3 consists of 14 residues. Germline V lookup: CDR1 MDHEN, CDR2 SYDVKM. V lost 3 bases to trimming and J lost 3 bases, with 11 bases between them. CDR3 coding DNA: TGTGCCAGCAGTTTTGAGGGTTATTACACTGAAGCTTTCTTT. Translating it yields CASSFEGYYTEAFF.

This chain joins TRBV5-4 and TRBJ2-7; perhaps TRBD2 as D (6 bases). This CDR3 comprises 15 residues. The V gene's germline CDR1 is SGHNT and CDR2 YYREEE (reference sequence). Trimming stripped 1 base from V and 3 bases from J, with 14 bases between. The CDR3 DNA reads as TGTGCCAGCAGCTTGCTTAGCGGAGAAGGCTACGAGCAGTACTTC. It encodes CASSLLSGEGYEQYF. Full variable domain (missing parts from reference TRBV5-4 and TRBJ2-7): ETGVTQSPTHLIKTRGQQVTLRCSSQSGHNTVSWYQQALGQGPQFIFQYYREEENGRGNFPPRFSGLQFPNYSSELNVNALELDDSALYLCASSLLSGEGYEQYFGPGTRLTVT.

The chain joins TRBV5-4 to TRBJ2-7, with D unresolved. Per germline, CDR1 SGHNT and CDR2 YYREEE (reference sequence). The CDR3 has 11 residues. The V end was cut by 4 bases, the J end by 5 bases, with 7 bases between. The CDR3 is CASSLNDEQYF. DNA of the CDR3: TGTGCCAGCAGCCTAAACGACGAGCAGTACTTC. The whole variable domain, filled in from reference TRBV5-4 and TRBJ2-7, reads ETGVTQSPTHLIKTRGQQVTLRCSSQSGHNTVSWYQQALGQGPQFIFQYYREEENGRGNFPPRFSGLQFPNYSSELNVNALELDDSALYLCASSLNDEQYFGPGTRLTVT.

The CDR3 coding sequence is TGTGCCAGCAGTGTGAAAGGCAGCGCAGAGCCCCAGCATTTT. Amino acid sequence: CASSVKGSAEPQHF. The chain links TRBV2 to TRBJ1-5; D call uncertain. The CDR3 runs to 14 residues. From germline, CDR1 is SNHLY and CDR2 FYNNEI. V lost 4 bases, J lost 8 bases, and 15 bases lay in between.

The chain couples TRBV28 to TRBJ1-5; tentatively, D is TRBD1 (5 bases). From germline, CDR1 is MDHEN and CDR2 SYDVKM. CDR3 length equals 14 residues. Trimming cost V 6 bases and J 4 bases, with 13 bases left between them. In DNA form, the CDR3 reads TGTGCCAGCAGATGGTCCGGGGGAAATCAGCCCCAGCATTTT. It specifies CASRWSGGNQPQHF.

The chain uses TRBV27 and TRBJ2-3; tentatively, D is TRBD2 (5 bases). Germline lookup yields CDR1 MNHEY and CDR2 SMNVEV (reference sequence). V dropped 2 bases and J dropped 1 base, with 13 bases sitting between them. There are 16 residues in the CDR3. CDR3 coding DNA: TGTGCCAGCAGTTTAGAAGGACTGCGGGGCACAGATACGCAGTATTTT. This gives the protein CASSLEGLRGTDTQYF.

The chain recombines TRBV27 with TRBJ1-5; maybe TRBD1 (5 bases). The CDR3 totals 14 residues. Trimming removed 0 bases from V and 6 bases from J, with 9 bases in between. Germline V gene sequence: CDR1 MNHEY, CDR2 SMNVEV (reference sequence). The CDR3 region is CASSLSRGTQPQHF. In DNA, the CDR3 is TGTGCCAGCAGTTTATCAAGGGGAACTCAGCCCCAGCATTTT.

This chain connects TRBV28 to TRBJ1-4, with a tentative D call TRBD1 (6 bases). Germline V gives CDR1 MDHEN, CDR2 SYDVKM. The CDR3 spans 14 residues. Deletions cut 8 bases from V and 5 bases from J, with 15 bases between. The CDR3 spells CASLTGDRNEKLFF. CDR3 nucleotides: TGTGCCAGCCTCACCGGCGACAGGAATGAAAAACTGTTTTTT.

The gene calls are TRBV29-1 and TRBJ2-7; a possible D gene is TRBD1 (5 bases). This CDR3 region has 10 residues. Germline values: CDR1 SQVTM, CDR2 ANQGSEA. V lost 2 bases to trimming and J lost 7 bases, with 6 bases between them. For the CDR3, the DNA is TGCAGCGTTGAAACAGGAGAGCAGTACTTC. Translated, it gives CSVETGEQYF.

The chain couples TRBV9 to TRBJ1-3, with 9 bases that match TRBD1. The junction had 7 bases not matched to a gene; V was cut back by 3 bases and J by 0 bases. CDR1 is SGDLS and CDR2 is YYNGEE in the germline V gene. The CDR3 runs 17 residues. CDR3 amino acids: CASSGRTGASSGNTIYF. CDR3 in DNA: TGTGCCAGCAGCGGACGGACAGGGGCGAGCTCTGGAAACACCATATATTTT.

The chain is built from TRBV30 and TRBJ2-3, with 13 bases that match TRBD2. The CDR3 has 19 amino acids. Trimming removed 2 bases from V and 0 bases from J; junction bases left unmatched: 11. Germline V gene lookup returns CDR1 GTSNPN and CDR2 SVGIG (reference sequence). CDR3 protein: CAWSMTGLAGATSTDTQYF. In nucleotides, the CDR3 is TGTGCCTGGAGTATGACTGGACTAGCGGGGGCAACTAGCACAGATACGCAGTATTTT.

The table lists this clone with a count of one. V is TRBV18 and J is TRBJ2-7; 7 nucleotides align to TRBD1. Germline V gives CDR1 KGHSH, CDR2 LQKENI. The trim removed 0 bases at V and 1 base at J, leaving 15 bases unmatched. The CDR3 is 19 amino acids. CDR3 amino acids: CASSPPGQLVTNLSYEQYF. The CDR3 nucleotides read TGTGCCAGCTCACCACCGGGACAGCTTGTTACGAACCTATCCTACGAGCAGTACTTC. Using reference TRBV18 and TRBJ2-7 for the parts outside the CDR3, the full variable domain is NAGVMQNPRHLVRRRGQEARLRCSPMKGHSHVYWYRQLPEEGLKFMVYLQKENIIDESGMPKERFSAEFPKEGPSILRIQQVVRGDSAAYFCASSPPGQLVTNLSYEQYFGPGTRLTVT.

The rearrangement links TRBV28 to TRBJ2-5; D gene uncertain. Per germline, CDR1 MDHEN and CDR2 SYDVKM. Trimming shortened V by 6 bases and J by 5 bases, and 13 bases separated the two germline ends. This CDR3 contains 13 residues. The chain's CDR3 is CASSLNMRETQYF. The CDR3 bases are TGTGCCAGCAGCCTCAATATGAGGGAGACCCAGTACTTC.